These 25 T cell receptor beta chains were sequenced from one sample in a study of blood T cell repertoires in COVID-19. Clones were read by immunoSEQ multiplex PCR, and TCRdb kept only the in-frame ones, dropping some. Altogether around 140,000 clones are present, about nine tenths being singletons, with the ten largest covering approximately 4.3%. Material: PBMCs or T cells enriched from blood (not recorded which). The receptors here all came from a middle-aged woman who had been exposed to COVID-19.

This clone has only a few counts. The V gene is TRBV7-8, the J gene TRBJ1-5; D is unclear. Germline V gene lookup returns CDR1 SGHVS and CDR2 FQNEAQ. The CDR3 consists of 14 residues. Between the trimmed V and J ends, which lost 3 bases and 1 base, there was a span of 7 bases. CDR3 region: CASSFTGSNQPQHF. CDR3 DNA sequence: TGTGCCAGCAGCTTTACGGGGAGCAATCAGCCCCAGCATTTT.

V is TRBV7-9 and J is TRBJ1-1; the D gene is possibly TRBD1 (5 bases). The CDR3 is made up of 15 amino acids. Germline CDR1 SEHNR, CDR2 FQNEAQ (reference sequence). Trimming removed 5 bases from V and 0 bases from J, with 13 bases in between. The CDR3 loop is CASSQMRGMNTEAFF. In DNA form, the CDR3 reads TGTGCCAGCAGCCAGATGCGGGGGATGAACACTGAAGCTTTCTTT.

The V and J genes are TRBV28 and TRBJ1-2; tentatively, D is TRBD1 (5 bases). Germline V lookup: CDR1 MDHEN, CDR2 SYDVKM. CDR3 size: 15 residues. Trimming shortened V by 6 bases and J by 4 bases, and 18 bases separated the two germline ends. CDR3 region: CASRQVQSRGYGYTF. In DNA, the CDR3 is TGTGCCAGCAGACAGGTCCAATCTCGTGGCTATGGCTACACCTTC.

V gene TRBV4-1 combines with J gene TRBJ2-5, with 9 bases identical to TRBD2. The CDR3 spans 20 residues. Trimming at V came to 1 base and at J to 2 bases, leaving 17 bases not matched to a gene. Per germline, CDR1 MGHRA and CDR2 YSYEKL. CDR3 amino acids: CASSQALAGRVAGEQETQYF. The CDR3 DNA follows: TGCGCCAGCAGCCAAGCCTTAGCAGGGAGGGTAGCGGGAGAGCAAGAGACCCAGTACTTC.

The V gene is TRBV3-1 (or the pseudogene TRBV3-2), the J gene TRBJ2-7, with a tentative D call TRBD2 (6 bases). V was trimmed by 1 base and J by 5 bases, leaving 15 bases between them. Germline CDR1 is LGHDT and CDR2 is YNNKEL (reference sequence). The CDR3 consists of 15 residues. CDR3 protein: CASSQGWAGNNEQYF. The CDR3 DNA sequence: TGTGCCAGCAGCCAAGGATGGGCGGGAAACAACGAGCAGTACTTC.

The V call is TRBV3-1 (or the pseudogene TRBV3-2), the J call TRBJ2-3; 8 nucleotides agree with TRBD1. With 4 bases clipped from V and 4 bases from J, the junction kept 4 bases outside the gene matches. The CDR3 loop spans 14 amino acids. The germline V gene has CDR1 LGHDT and CDR2 YNNKEL (reference sequence). The chain's CDR3 is CASSLGQGPDTQYF. CDR3 sequence (DNA): TGTGCCAGCAGCCTAGGACAGGGCCCAGATACGCAGTATTTT.

The chain joins TRBV5-1 to TRBJ2-1, with a tentative D call TRBD2 (6 bases). Germline CDR1 SGHRS, CDR2 YFSETQ. V shed 6 bases and J shed 1 base, with 17 bases lying between them. This CDR3 comprises 16 residues. CDR3 DNA sequence: TGCGCCAGCACCCTGGGCGCGGGAACTTCCTACAATGAGCAGTTCTTC. It codes for CASTLGAGTSYNEQFF.

This chain links TRBV7-2 with TRBJ1-5; tentative D call: TRBD1 (6 bases). Germline CDR1 reads SGHTA; CDR2 reads FQGNSA. Trimming shortened V by 1 base and J by 5 bases, and 9 bases separated the two germline ends. There are 14 residues in the CDR3. The CDR3 DNA is TGTGCCAGCAGCTTAGGAACAGGGTATCAGCCCCAGCATTTT. Translating it yields CASSLGTGYQPQHF.

The chain recombines TRBV1 with TRBJ1-1; no DNA check was done on the table's D call, TRBD1. TRBV1 has pseudogene status. The CDR3 sequence is 18 residues long. The CDR3 reads CTSSYFRDRSGGNTEAFF. In nucleotides, the CDR3 is TGCACCAGCAGCTACTTCCGGGACAGATCAGGGGGGAACACTGAAGCTTTCTTT.

This clone was seen just once. This chain joins TRBV28 and TRBJ2-1; 9 bases match TRBD1. The CDR3 is 14 amino acids. The V and J ends lost 4 bases and 9 bases, in that order; junction bases with no gene match: 7. The germline CDR1 and CDR2 sequences are MDHEN and SYDVKM. The CDR3 protein is CASSSGTGFTEQFF. The CDR3 DNA reads TGTGCCAGCAGTTCCGGGACAGGGTTTACTGAGCAGTTCTTC.

The V gene is TRBV27, the J gene TRBJ1-2; the D gene is possibly TRBD1 (6 bases). The germline gives CDR1 MNHEY, CDR2 SMNVEV (reference sequence). V lost 4 bases and J lost 7, with 7 bases in between. The CDR3 is 11 amino acids. CDR3 bases: TGTGCCAGCAGTTCCAGGGGTGGCTACACCTTC. As protein: CASSSRGGYTF.

This chain joins TRBV4-3 and TRBJ2-1; 10 bases are a match to TRBD2. Germline trimming cut 2 bases from V and 3 bases from J; bases unmatched to any gene: 1. The CDR3 is 15 residues long. CDR1 is LGHNA, CDR2 YSLEER, per germline. The CDR3 DNA sequence: TGCGCCAGCAGCCAAACTAGCGGGAACTACAATGAGCAGTTCTTC. Its protein is CASSQTSGNYNEQFF.

The chain has TRBV11-3 and TRBJ2-1, with 12 bases fitting TRBD2. Unmatched junction bases numbered 7, after V lost 5 bases and J lost 8 bases. Per the germline V gene, CDR1 is SGHNT and CDR2 is YENEEA. The CDR3 length is 15 residues. The CDR3 loop reads CASSRTSGGRDEQFF. Written as DNA, the CDR3 is TGTGCCAGCAGCCGAACTAGCGGGGGGAGGGATGAGCAGTTCTTC. Filled out from reference TRBV11-3 and TRBJ2-1, the complete variable domain reads EAGVVQSPRYKIIEKKQPVAFWCNPISGHNTLYWYLQNLGQGPELLIRYENEEAVDDSQLPKDRFSAERLKGVDSTLKIQPAELGDSAVYLCASSRTSGGRDEQFFGPGTRLTVL.

This chain joins TRBV19 and TRBJ2-5, with 7 bases matching TRBD2. The germline gives CDR1 LNHDA, CDR2 SQIVND (reference sequence). CDR3 length: 14 amino acids. Losses at the gene ends were 5 bases for V and 5 bases for J; bases not matched to a gene: 8. CDR3 residues: CASSPRGSGETQYF. CDR3 coding DNA: TGTGCCAGTAGTCCCCGGGGTAGCGGGGAGACCCAGTACTTC.

The chain links TRBV10-3 to TRBJ1-1, with D tentatively TRBD1 (6 bases). The ends were cut back, 0 bases at V and 6 bases at J, with 8 bases in the middle. The germline V gene has CDR1 ENHRY and CDR2 SYGVKD. This CDR3 has 13 residues. CDR3 in DNA: TGTGCCATCAGTGAGTCGTCAGGGGCTGAAGCTTTCTTT. It codes for CAISESSGAEAFF.

The chain has TRBV9 and TRBJ1-6, with 8 bases identical to TRBD1. Germline V CDR1 and CDR2: SGDLS, YYNGEE. Trimming at V came to 0 bases and at J to 5 bases, leaving 10 bases not matched to a gene. The CDR3 has 18 amino acids. CDR3 sequence reads: CASSVGRGGTGDNSPLHF. The CDR3 region has the DNA TGTGCCAGCAGCGTAGGAAGAGGGGGGACAGGAGATAATTCACCCCTCCACTTT.

The J gene is TRBJ1-3, the V gene TRBV5-6, with unresolved D. CDR3 size: 16 residues. The ends were cut back, 4 bases at V and 0 bases at J, with 14 bases in the middle. Germline loops: CDR1 SGHDT, CDR2 YYEEEE. DNA of the CDR3: TGTGCCAGCAGCGTGACTGCCACCTTCTCTGGAAACACCATATATTTT. Its protein is CASSVTATFSGNTIYF.

This sequence joins TRBV3-1 (or the pseudogene TRBV3-2) and TRBJ2-7; D is possibly TRBD1 (5 bases). The CDR3 extends over 11 amino acids. CDR1 and CDR2 (germline): LGHDT, YNNKEL (reference sequence). Trimming left V 5 bases short and J 6 bases short, with 8 bases between. The CDR3 reads CASSDRGEQYF. In nucleotides, the CDR3 is TGTGCCAGCAGCGACAGAGGCGAGCAGTACTTC.

The CDR3 here is CASSIPREGAGANVLTF. The CDR3 DNA reads TGTGCCAGCAGCATTCCGCGGGAGGGAGCTGGGGCCAACGTCCTGACTTTC. The rearrangement uses TRBV9 and TRBJ2-6; TRBD2 agrees at 9 bases. Germline V gene lookup returns CDR1 SGDLS and CDR2 YYNGEE. V dropped 4 bases and J dropped 2; count of bases not matched to a gene: 7. The CDR3 consists of 17 residues.

The CDR3 coding sequence is TGTGCCAGCAGCCACCCAGGGGTCTTAAACTATGGCTACACCTTC. As protein: CASSHPGVLNYGYTF. V and J are TRBV9 and TRBJ1-2, with a tentative D call TRBD1 (6 bases). Germline V gives CDR1 SGDLS, CDR2 YYNGEE. The CDR3 sequence is 15 residues long. Trimming removed 4 bases from V and 2 bases from J, with 15 bases in between.

This chain links TRBV18 with TRBJ1-6, with 7 nucleotides matching TRBD1. The CDR3 contains 15 residues. Germline CDR1 KGHSH, CDR2 LQKENI. Unmatched junction bases numbered 6, after V lost 3 bases and J lost 7 bases. The CDR3 loop is CASSPGQERNSPLHF. The CDR3 DNA sequence: TGTGCCAGCTCACCCGGACAGGAACGCAATTCACCCCTCCACTTT.

The V and J genes are TRBV5-4 and TRBJ2-7, with 11 bases lining up with TRBD2. Germline V gene sequence: CDR1 SGHNT, CDR2 YYREEE (reference sequence). J was trimmed by 1 base and V by 5 bases; bases with no gene match: 5. CDR3 length equals 15 residues. The CDR3 DNA follows: TGTGCCAGCAGTACTAGCGGGAGAAGGTCCTACGAGCAGTACTTC. Translation gives CASSTSGRRSYEQYF.

This chain uses TRBV28 with TRBJ2-2, with D perhaps matching TRBD2 (6 bases). Germline loops: CDR1 MDHEN, CDR2 SYDVKM. Trimming took 8 bases from V and 5 from J, leaving 15 bases between them. The CDR3 consists of 14 residues. The CDR3 nucleotides are TGTGCCAGCCGTCAGTTGGAGGGGACCGGGGAGCTGTTTTTT. Residues: CASRQLEGTGELFF.

This chain's CDR3 is CASGSTGSGELFF. The CDR3 DNA reads as TGCGCCAGCGGGTCGACAGGGTCCGGGGAGCTGTTTTTT. The chain has TRBV5-1 and TRBJ2-2, with 7 bases that match TRBD1. This CDR3 comprises 13 residues. The V segment lost 7 bases and the J segment 6 bases; nucleotides outside the gene matches: 6. Germline values: CDR1 SGHRS, CDR2 YFSETQ.

CDR3 in amino acids: CASRPSPGQGYYGYTF. Here the CDR3 DNA reads TGTGCCAGCAGGCCCAGTCCGGGACAGGGTTACTATGGCTACACCTTC. The V gene is TRBV7-9, the J gene TRBJ1-2; 9 nucleotides agree with TRBD1. The trim removed 6 bases at V and 3 bases at J, leaving 11 bases unmatched. The CDR3 has 16 residues. From germline, CDR1 is SEHNR and CDR2 FQNEAQ (reference sequence).